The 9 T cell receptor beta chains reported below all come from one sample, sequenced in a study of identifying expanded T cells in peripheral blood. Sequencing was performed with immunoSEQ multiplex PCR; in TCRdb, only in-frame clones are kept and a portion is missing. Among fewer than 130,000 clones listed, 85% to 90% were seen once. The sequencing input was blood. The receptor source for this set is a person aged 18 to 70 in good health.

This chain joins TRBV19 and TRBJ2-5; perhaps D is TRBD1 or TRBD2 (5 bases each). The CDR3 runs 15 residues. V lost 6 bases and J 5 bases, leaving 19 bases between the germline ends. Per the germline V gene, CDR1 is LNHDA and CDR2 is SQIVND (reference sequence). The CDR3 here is CASRMGPTGTETQYF. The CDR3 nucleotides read TGTGCCAGTAGGATGGGACCAACGGGTACGGAGACCCAGTACTTC.

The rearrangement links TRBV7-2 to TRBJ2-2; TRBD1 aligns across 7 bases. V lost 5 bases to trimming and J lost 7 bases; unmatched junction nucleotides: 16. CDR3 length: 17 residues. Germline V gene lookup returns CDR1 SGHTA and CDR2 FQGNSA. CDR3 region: CASSPALGQPSGGELFF. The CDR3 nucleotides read TGTGCCAGCAGCCCCGCCCTGGGACAGCCCTCGGGCGGGGAGCTGTTTTTT. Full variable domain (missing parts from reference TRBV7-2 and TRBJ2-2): GAGVSQSPSNKVTEKGKDVELRCDPISGHTALYWYRQSLGQGLEFLIYFQGNSAPDKSGLPSDRFSAERTGGSVSTLTIQRTQQEDSAVYLCASSPALGQPSGGELFFGEGSRLTVL.

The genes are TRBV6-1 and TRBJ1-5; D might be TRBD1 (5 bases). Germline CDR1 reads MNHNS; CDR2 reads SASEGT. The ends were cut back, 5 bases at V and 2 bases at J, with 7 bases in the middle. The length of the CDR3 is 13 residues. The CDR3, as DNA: TGTGCCAGCAGTCCACAGGGCAATCAGCCCCAGCATTTT. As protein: CASSPQGNQPQHF.

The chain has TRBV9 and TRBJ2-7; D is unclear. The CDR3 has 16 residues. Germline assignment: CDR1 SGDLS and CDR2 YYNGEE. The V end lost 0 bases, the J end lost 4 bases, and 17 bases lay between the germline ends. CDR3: CASSVATQAAGYEQYF. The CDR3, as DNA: TGTGCCAGCAGCGTAGCTACTCAGGCCGCCGGGTACGAGCAGTACTTC.

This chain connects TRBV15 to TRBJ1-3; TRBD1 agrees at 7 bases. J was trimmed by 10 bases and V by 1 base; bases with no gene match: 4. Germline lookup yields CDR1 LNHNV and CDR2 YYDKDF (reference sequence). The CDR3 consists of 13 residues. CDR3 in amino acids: CATSRGAGGTIYF. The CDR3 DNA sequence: TGTGCCACCAGCAGAGGGGCAGGGGGGACCATATATTTT.

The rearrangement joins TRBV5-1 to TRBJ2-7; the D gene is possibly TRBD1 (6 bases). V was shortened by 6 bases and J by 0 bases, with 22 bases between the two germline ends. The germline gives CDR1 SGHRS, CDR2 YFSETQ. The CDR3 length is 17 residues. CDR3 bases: TGCGCCAGCAATATCCTTCCCACAGGGCCTTTCTCCTACGAGCAGTACTTC. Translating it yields CASNILPTGPFSYEQYF.

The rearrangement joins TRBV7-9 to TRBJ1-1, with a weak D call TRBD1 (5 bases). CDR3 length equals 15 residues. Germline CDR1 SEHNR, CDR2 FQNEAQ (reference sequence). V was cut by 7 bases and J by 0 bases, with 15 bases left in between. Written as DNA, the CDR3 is TGTGCCAGCACCCTACTGGGGCAAATGAACACTGAAGCTTTCTTT. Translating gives CASTLLGQMNTEAFF.

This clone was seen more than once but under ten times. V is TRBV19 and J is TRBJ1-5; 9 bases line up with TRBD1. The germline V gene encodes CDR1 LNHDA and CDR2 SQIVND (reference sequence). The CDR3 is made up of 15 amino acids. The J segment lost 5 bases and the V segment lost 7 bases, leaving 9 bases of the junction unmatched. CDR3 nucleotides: TGTGCCAGTACCGAAACGGGACAGGGCTATCAGCCCCAGCATTTT. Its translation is CASTETGQGYQPQHF.

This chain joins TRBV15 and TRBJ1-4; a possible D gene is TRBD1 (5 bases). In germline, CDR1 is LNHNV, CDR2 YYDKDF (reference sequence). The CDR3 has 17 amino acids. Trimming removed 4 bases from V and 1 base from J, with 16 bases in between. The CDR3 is CATSTERGLVTNEKLFF. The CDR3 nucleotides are TGTGCCACCAGCACCGAGCGGGGACTGGTAACTAATGAAAAACTGTTTTTT.